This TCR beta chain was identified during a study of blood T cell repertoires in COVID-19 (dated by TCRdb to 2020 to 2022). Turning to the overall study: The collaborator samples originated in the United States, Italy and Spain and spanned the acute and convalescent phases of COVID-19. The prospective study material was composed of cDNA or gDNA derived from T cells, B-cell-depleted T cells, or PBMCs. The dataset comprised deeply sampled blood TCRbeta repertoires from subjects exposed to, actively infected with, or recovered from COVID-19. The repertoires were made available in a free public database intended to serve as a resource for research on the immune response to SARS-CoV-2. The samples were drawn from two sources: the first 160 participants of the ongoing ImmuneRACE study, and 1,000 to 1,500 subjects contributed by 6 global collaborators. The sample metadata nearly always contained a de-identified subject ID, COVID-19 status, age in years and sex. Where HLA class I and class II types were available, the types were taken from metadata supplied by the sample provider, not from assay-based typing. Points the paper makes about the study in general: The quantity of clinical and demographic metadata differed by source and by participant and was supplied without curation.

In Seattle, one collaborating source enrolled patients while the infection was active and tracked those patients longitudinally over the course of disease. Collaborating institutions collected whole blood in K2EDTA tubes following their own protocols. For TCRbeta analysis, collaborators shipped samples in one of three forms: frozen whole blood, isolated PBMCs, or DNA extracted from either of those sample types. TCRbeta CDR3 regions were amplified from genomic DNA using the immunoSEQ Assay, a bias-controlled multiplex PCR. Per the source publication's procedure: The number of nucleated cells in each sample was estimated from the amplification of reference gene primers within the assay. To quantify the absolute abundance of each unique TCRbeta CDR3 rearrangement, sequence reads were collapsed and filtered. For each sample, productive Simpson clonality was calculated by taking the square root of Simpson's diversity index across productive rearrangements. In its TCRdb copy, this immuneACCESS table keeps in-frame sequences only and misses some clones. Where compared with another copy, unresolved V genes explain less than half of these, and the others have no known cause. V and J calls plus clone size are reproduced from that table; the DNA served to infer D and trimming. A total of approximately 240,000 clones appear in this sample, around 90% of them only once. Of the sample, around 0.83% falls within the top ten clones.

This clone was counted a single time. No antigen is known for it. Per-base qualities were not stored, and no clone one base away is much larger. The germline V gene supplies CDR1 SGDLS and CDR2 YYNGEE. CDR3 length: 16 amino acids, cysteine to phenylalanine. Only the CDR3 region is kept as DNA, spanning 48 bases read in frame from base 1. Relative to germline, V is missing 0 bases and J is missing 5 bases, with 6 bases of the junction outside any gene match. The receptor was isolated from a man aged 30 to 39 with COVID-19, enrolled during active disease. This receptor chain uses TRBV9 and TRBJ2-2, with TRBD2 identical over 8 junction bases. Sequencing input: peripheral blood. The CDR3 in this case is CASSVGERGRTGELFF. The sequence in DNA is TGTGCCAGCAGCGTAGGAGAGCGGGGGAGGACCGGGGAGCTGTTTTTT.